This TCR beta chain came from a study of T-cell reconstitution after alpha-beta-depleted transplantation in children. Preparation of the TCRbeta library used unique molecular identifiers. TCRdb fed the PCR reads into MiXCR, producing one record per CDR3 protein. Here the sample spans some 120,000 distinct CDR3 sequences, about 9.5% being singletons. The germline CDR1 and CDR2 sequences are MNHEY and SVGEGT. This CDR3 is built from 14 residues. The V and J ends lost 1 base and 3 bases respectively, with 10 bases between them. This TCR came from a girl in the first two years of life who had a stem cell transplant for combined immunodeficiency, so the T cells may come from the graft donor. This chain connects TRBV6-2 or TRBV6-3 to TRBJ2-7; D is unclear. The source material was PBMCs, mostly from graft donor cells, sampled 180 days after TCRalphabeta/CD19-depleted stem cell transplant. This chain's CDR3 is CASSYLDESYEQYF. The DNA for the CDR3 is TGTGCCAGCAGTTACTTGGACGAGAGCTACGAGCAGTACTTC.